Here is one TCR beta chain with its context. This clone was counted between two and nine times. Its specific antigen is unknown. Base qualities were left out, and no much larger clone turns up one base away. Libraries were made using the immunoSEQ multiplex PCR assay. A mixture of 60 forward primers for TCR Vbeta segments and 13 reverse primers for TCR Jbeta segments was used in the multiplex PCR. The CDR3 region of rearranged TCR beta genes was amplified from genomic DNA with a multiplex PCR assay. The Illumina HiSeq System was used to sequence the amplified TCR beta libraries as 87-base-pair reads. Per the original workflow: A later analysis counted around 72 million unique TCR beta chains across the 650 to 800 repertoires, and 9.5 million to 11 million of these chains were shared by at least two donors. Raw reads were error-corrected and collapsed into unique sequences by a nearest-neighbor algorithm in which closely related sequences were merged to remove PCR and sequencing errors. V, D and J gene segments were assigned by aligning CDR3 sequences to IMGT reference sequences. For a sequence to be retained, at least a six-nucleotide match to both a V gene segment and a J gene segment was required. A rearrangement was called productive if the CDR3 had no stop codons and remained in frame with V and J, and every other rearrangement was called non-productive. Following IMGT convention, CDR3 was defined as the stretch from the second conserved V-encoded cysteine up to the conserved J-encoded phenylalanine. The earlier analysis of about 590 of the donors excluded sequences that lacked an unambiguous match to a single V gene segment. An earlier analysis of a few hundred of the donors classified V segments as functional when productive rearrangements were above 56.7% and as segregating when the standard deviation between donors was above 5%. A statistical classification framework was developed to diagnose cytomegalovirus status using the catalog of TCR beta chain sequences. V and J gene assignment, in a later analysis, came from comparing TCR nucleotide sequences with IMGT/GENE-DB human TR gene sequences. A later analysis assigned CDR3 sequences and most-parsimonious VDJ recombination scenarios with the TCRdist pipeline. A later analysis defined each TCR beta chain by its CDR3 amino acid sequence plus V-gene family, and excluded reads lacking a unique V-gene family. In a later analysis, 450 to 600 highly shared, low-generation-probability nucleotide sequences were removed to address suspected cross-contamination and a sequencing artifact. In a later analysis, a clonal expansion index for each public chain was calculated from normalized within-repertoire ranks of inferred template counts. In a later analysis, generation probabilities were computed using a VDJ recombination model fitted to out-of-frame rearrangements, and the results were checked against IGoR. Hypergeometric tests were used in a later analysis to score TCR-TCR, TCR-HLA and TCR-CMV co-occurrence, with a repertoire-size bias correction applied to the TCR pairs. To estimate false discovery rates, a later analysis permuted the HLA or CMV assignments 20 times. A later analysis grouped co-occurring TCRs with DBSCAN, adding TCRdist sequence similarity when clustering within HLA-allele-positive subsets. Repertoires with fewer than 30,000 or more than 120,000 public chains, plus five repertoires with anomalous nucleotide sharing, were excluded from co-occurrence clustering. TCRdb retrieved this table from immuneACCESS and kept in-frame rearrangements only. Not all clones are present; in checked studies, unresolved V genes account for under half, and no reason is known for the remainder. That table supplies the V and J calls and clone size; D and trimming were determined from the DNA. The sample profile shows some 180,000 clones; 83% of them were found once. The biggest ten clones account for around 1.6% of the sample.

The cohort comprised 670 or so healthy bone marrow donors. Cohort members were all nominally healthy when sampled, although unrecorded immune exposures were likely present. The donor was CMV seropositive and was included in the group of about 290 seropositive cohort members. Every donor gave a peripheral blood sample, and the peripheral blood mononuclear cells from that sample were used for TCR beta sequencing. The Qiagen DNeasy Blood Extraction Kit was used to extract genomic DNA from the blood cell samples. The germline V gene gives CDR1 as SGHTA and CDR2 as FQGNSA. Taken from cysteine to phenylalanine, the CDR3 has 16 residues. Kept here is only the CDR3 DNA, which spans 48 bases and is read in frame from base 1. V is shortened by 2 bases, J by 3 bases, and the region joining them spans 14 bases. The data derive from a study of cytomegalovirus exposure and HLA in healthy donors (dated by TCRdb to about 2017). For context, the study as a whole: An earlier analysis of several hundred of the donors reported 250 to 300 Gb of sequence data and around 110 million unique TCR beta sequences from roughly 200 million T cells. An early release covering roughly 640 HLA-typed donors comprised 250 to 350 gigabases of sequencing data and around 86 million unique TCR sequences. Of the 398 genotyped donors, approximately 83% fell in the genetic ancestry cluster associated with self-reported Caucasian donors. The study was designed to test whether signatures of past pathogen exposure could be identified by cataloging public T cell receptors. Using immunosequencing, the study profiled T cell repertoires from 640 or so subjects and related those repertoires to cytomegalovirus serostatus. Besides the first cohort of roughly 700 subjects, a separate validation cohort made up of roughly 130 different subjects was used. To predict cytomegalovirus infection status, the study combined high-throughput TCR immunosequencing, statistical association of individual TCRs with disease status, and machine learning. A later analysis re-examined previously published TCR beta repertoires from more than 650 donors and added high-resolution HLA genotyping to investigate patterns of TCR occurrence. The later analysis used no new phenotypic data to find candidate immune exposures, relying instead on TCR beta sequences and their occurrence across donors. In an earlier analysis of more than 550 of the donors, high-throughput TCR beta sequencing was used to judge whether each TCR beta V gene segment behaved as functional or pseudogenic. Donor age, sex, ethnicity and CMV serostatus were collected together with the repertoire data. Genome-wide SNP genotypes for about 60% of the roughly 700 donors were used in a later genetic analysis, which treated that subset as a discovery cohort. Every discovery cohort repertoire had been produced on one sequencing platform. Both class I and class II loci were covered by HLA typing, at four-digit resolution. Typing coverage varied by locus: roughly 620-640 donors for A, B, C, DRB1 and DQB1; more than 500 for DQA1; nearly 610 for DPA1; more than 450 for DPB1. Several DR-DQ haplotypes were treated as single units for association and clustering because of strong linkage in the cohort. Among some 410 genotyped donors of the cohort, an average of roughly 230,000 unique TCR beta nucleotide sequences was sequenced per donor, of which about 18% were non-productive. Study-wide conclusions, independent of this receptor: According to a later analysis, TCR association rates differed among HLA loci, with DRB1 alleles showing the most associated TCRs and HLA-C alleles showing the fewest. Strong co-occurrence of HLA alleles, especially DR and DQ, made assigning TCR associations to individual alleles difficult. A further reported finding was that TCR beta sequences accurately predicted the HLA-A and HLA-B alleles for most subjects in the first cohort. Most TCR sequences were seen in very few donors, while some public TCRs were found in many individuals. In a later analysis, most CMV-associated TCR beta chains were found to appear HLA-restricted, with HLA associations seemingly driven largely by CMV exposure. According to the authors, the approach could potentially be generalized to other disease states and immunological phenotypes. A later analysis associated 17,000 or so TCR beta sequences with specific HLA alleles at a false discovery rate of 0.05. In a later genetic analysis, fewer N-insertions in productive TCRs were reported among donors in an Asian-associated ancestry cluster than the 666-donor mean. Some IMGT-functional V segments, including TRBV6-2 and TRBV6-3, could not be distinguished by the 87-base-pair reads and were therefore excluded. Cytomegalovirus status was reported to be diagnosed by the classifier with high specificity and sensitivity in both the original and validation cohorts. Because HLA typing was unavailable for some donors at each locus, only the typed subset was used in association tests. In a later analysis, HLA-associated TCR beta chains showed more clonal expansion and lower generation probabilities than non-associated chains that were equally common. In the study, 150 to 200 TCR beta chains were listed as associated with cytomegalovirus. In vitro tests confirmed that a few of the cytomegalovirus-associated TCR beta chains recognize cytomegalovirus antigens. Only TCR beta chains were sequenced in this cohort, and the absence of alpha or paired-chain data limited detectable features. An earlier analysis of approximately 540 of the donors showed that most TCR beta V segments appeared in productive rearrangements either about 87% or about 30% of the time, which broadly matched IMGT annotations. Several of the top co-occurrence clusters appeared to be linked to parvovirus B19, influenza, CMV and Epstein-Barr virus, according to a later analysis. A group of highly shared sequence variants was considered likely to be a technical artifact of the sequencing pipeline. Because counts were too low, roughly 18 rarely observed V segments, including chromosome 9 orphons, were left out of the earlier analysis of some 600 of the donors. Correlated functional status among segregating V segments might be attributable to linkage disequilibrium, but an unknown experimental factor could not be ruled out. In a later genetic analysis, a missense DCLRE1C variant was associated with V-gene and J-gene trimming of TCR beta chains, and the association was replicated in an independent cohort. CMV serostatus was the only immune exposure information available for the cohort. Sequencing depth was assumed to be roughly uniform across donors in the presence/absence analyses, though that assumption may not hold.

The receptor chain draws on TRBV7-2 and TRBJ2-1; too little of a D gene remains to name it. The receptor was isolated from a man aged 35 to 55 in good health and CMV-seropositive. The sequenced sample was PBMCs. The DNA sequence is TGTGCCAGCAGCTTACGAGCGACGTCCCTCTACAATGAGCAGTTCTTC. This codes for CASSLRATSLYNEQFF.